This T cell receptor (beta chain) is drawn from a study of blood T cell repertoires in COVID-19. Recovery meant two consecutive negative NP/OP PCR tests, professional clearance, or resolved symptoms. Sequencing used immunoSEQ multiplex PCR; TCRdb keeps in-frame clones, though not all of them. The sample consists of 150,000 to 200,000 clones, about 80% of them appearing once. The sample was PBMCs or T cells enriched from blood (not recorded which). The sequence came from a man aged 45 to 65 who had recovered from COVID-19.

CDR3 in amino acids: CASSRDRGQPGYTF. The CDR3 DNA reads as TGTGCCAGCAGCCGGGACAGGGGGCAACCGGGCTACACCTTC. The J gene is TRBJ1-2, the V gene TRBV3-1 (or the pseudogene TRBV3-2); 12 bases agree with TRBD1. The germline V gene has CDR1 LGHDT and CDR2 YNNKEL (reference sequence). Unmatched junction bases numbered 5, after V lost 4 bases and J lost 8 bases. CDR3 length: 14 residues.